The 22 T cell receptor beta chains below come from one sample, sequenced in a study of CD8+CD57+ T cells in acquired aplastic anemia. Investigators profiled TCR beta VDJ and CDR3 from genomic DNA template. TCRdb reprocessed the reads via MiXCR and lists one record per CDR3 protein. The sample consists of roughly 130,000 distinct CDR3 sequences, around 48% of them appearing once. The specimen sequenced was sorted CD4+, CD8+, or CD8+CD57+ T cells (not recorded which) from PBMCs. The receptors were gathered from a human donor in good health, serving as a control.

This clonotype has a count of ten or more. The gene calls are TRBV5-1 and TRBJ1-2, with D perhaps TRBD1 (6 bases). The CDR3 runs to 15 residues. Deletions cut 4 bases from V and 1 base from J, with 14 bases between. Germline CDR1 is SGHRS and CDR2 is YFSETQ. The CDR3 DNA is TGCGCCAGCAGCCCCCAGACAGGAGATAACTATGGCTACACCTTC. Its translation: CASSPQTGDNYGYTF.

As concerns this clonotype: The conserved final phenylalanine or tryptophan is absent from the CDR3, which likely points to a read error. The chain couples TRBV7-2 to TRBJ1-2; TRBD1 might be the D (5 bases). The V gene's germline CDR1 is SGHTA and CDR2 FQGNSA. The CDR3 is 13 amino acids. The CDR3 region has the DNA TGTGCCAGCAGTGGTGACAGATCCTATGACTACACCTCC. Translating it yields CASSGDRSYDYTS.

This clonotype occurred many times. The CDR3 DNA is TGTGCCAGCAGTGAATATGGAACGGGTACCGGGGCCAACGTCCTGACTTTC. Its protein product is CASSEYGTGTGANVLTF. This rearrangement joins TRBV6-1 to TRBJ2-6; D not certain. The germline CDR1 and CDR2 sequences are MNHNS and SASEGT. V was cut by 2 bases and J by 4 bases, with 15 bases left in between. CDR3 size: 17 residues.

Turning to this clonotype: One base away lies a much larger clone, so this may be a sequencing read error. CDR3 sequence: CASSIQAGSFEAQHF. CDR3 DNA: TGTGCCAGTAGTATTCAAGCAGGGTCTTTTGAAGCCCAGCATTTT. The chain couples TRBV19 to TRBJ1-5; D is possibly TRBD1 (5 bases). Germline assignment: CDR1 LNHDA and CDR2 SQIVND (reference sequence). The length of the CDR3 is 15 residues. V dropped 3 bases and J dropped 11 bases, with 20 bases sitting between them.

The chain employs TRBV25-1 and TRBJ2-7, with D possibly being TRBD1 or TRBD2 (6 bases each). The CDR3 runs to 10 residues. CDR1 and CDR2 from the germline V gene are MGHDK and SYGVNS. Trimming cost V 10 bases and J 7 bases, with 11 bases left between them. Here the CDR3 DNA reads TGTGCCACGGGGGCTGGTGAGCAGTACTTC. As protein: CATGAGEQYF.

The chain links TRBV29-1 to TRBJ2-1; tentative D call: TRBD2 (7 bases). Trimming took off 3 bases at V and 3 bases at J, with 18 bases between the two ends. Germline CDR1 reads SQVTM; CDR2 reads ANQGSEA. The CDR3 length is 16 residues. The CDR3 DNA is TGCAGCGTTGAGGGGGGGCCTGGGTTGAGCTACAATGAGCAGTTCTTC. Translating gives CSVEGGPGLSYNEQFF.

This clonotype has only a few counts. A single base separates this from a much larger clone, so it may be a read error. The gene calls are TRBV12-3 or TRBV12-4 and TRBJ1-2, with D perhaps matching TRBD1 (6 bases). CDR3 length equals 13 residues. Trimming removed 2 bases at V and 8 bases at J, with 12 bases between. The CDR3 DNA reads TGTGCCAGCAGTTTATTCAGGGGTAGAGGCTACACCTTC. It encodes CASSLFRGRGYTF.

This clonotype came up many times. The chain uses TRBV24-1 and TRBJ2-2; 10 bases fit TRBD1. Looked up from germline, CDR1 is KGHDR and CDR2 is SFDVKD. Trimming cost V 2 bases and J 4 bases; bases outside gene matches: 6. This CDR3 spans 17 amino acids. In DNA, the CDR3 is TGTGCCACCAGTGATTGGGGACAGGGGAAGGGCACCGGGGAGCTGTTTTTT. It specifies CATSDWGQGKGTGELFF.

This clonotype was observed at least ten times. V gene TRBV9 combines with J gene TRBJ1-6; TRBD1 matches 9 bases. The CDR3 is made up of 14 amino acids. The germline CDR1 and CDR2 sequences are SGDLS and YYNGEE. V gave up 4 bases and J gave up 10 bases; unmatched junction bases: 6. In nucleotides, the CDR3 is TGTGCCAGCAGCCAGGGACAGGGCGACTCACCCCTCCACTTT. Translating it yields CASSQGQGDSPLHF.

CDR3 loop: CAISESSAYEQYF. The CDR3 DNA is TGTGCCATCAGTGAGTCTAGCGCGTACGAGCAGTACTTC. The chain carries TRBV10-3 and TRBJ2-7; D might be TRBD2 (5 bases). CDR1 ENHRY and CDR2 SYGVKD come from the germline V gene. This CDR3 has 13 amino acids. With 0 bases removed from V and 4 bases from J, the gap between germline ends came to 7 bases.

On this clonotype itself: One base away lies a much larger clone, so this may be a sequencing read error. The genes are TRBV5-4 and TRBJ1-1; D not resolved. The length of the CDR3 is 13 residues. Germline-derived CDR1 and CDR2 are SGHNT and YYREEE (reference sequence). Trimming removed 5 bases from V and 0 bases from J, with 8 bases in between. CDR3 sequence: CASSGRMNTEAFF. The DNA of the CDR3 is TGTGCCAGCAGTGGCAGGATGAACACTGAAGCTTTCTTT.

This clonotype was counted ten times or more. The V gene is TRBV4-3, the J gene TRBJ2-7, with no clear D. V was trimmed by 0 bases and J by 2 bases, leaving 11 bases between them. CDR1 and CDR2 (germline): LGHNA, YSLEER. The CDR3 is made up of 15 amino acids. Here the CDR3 DNA reads TGCGCCAGCAGCCAAGATCTGTGGTCTACCTACGAGCAGTACTTC. Translated, it gives CASSQDLWSTYEQYF.

Ten or more counts support this clonotype. The rearrangement uses TRBV7-9 and TRBJ1-2, with no clear D. The CDR3 has 15 residues. The germline V gene has CDR1 SEHNR and CDR2 FQNEAQ (reference sequence). V lost 1 base to trimming and J lost 4 bases, with 13 bases between them. The CDR3 loop is CASSLESPRLYGYTF. CDR3 nucleotides: TGTGCCAGCAGCTTAGAATCCCCGAGACTCTATGGCTACACCTTC. Based on the CDR3 plus reference TRBV7-9 and TRBJ1-2, the full variable domain is DTGVSQNPRHKITKRGQNVTFRCDPISEHNRLYWYRQTLGQGPEFLTYFQNEAQLEKSRLLSDRFSAERPKGSFSTLEIQRTEQGDSAMYLCASSLESPRLYGYTFGSGTRLTVV.

The chain recombines TRBV7-2 with TRBJ2-5, with TRBD1 identical over 10 bases. This CDR3 region has 16 residues. V gave up 5 bases and J gave up 4 bases; unmatched junction bases: 10. From germline, CDR1 is SGHTA and CDR2 FQGNSA. CDR3 in DNA: TGTGCCAGCAGCCGGGCCTGGACAGGGGGAGGAGAGACCCAGTACTTC. Its protein is CASSRAWTGGGETQYF.

V usage is TRBV7-9 and J usage is TRBJ2-5; 8 positions match TRBD2. Germline CDR1 and CDR2: SEHNR and FQNEAQ (reference sequence). V gave up 8 bases and J gave up 5 bases; unmatched junction bases: 4. CDR3 length: 12 amino acids. The CDR3 coding sequence is TGTGCCAGCTGCCAGCGGGGGGAGACCCAGTACTTC. Protein sequence: CASCQRGETQYF.

The V and J genes are TRBV12-3 or TRBV12-4 and TRBJ2-1, with 9 bases identical to TRBD2. The length of the CDR3 is 15 residues. Trimming removed 10 bases from V and 3 bases from J; junction bases left unmatched: 10. The CDR3 nucleotides are TGTGCCACCGCCGAAGCGGGGGGACACTACAATGAGCAGTTCTTC. Translation gives CATAEAGGHYNEQFF.

The CDR3: CASSGTGTVNQPQHF. The DNA for the CDR3 is TGTGCCAGCAGCGGAACCGGGACAGTCAATCAGCCCCAGCATTTT. The chain employs TRBV7-8 and TRBJ1-5; 7 positions match TRBD1. Losses at the gene ends were 5 bases for V and 3 bases for J; bases not matched to a gene: 7. CDR1 is SGHVS, CDR2 FQNEAQ, per germline. The CDR3 loop spans 15 amino acids.

The CDR3 DNA reads TGCGCCAGCAGCACGGAGACAGGGATCACTGAAGCTTTCTTT. This gives the protein CASSTETGITEAFF. This chain links TRBV5-1 with TRBJ1-1; 7 bases match TRBD1. V lost 4 bases to trimming and J lost 4 bases; unmatched junction nucleotides: 7. This CDR3 is built from 14 residues. Germline CDR1 reads SGHRS; CDR2 reads YFSETQ.

The sample holds a few counts of this clonotype. The chain is built from TRBV11-2 and TRBJ2-7; 10 bases line up with TRBD2. Looked up from germline, CDR1 is SGHAT and CDR2 is FQNNGV. Trimming removed 5 bases from V and 6 bases from J; junction bases left unmatched: 13. This CDR3 spans 16 amino acids. CDR3 DNA: TGTGCCAGCAGCCCCCCAGCGGGGGGGGCCGGTCGCGAGCAGTACTTC. This encodes CASSPPAGGAGREQYF.

This clonotype was observed many times. The gene calls are TRBV7-8 and TRBJ1-3, with a possible D match to TRBD1 (6 bases). The CDR3 spans 18 residues. Between the trimmed V and J ends, which lost 3 bases and 0 bases, there was a span of 18 bases. Per the germline V gene, CDR1 is SGHVS and CDR2 is FQNEAQ. CDR3: CASSFQGNLKYSGNTIYF. The CDR3 DNA follows: TGTGCCAGCAGCTTTCAGGGGAACCTTAAATACTCTGGAAACACCATATATTTT.

This chain uses TRBV9 with TRBJ2-7, with D possibly being TRBD2 (5 bases). CDR1 and CDR2 (germline): SGDLS, YYNGEE. This CDR3 has 14 amino acids. V was clipped by 3 bases and J by 1 base, with 11 bases between them. CDR3 loop: CASSASLGSYEQYF. In DNA form, the CDR3 reads TGTGCCAGCAGCGCTTCACTAGGATCCTACGAGCAGTACTTC.

Remarks on this clonotype: The junction and the germline gene differ at one end; a read error may be behind it. The rearrangement uses TRBV10-3 and TRBJ2-7, with 14 bases matching TRBD2. The germline gives CDR1 ENHRY, CDR2 SYGVKD. The CDR3 extends over 15 amino acids. The CDR3 here is CAISPTSGGAYVQYF. Here the CDR3 DNA reads TGTGCCATCAGTCCGACTAGCGGGGGGGCCTACGTGCAGTACTTC.